These 24 T cell receptor beta chains came from one sample sequenced in a study of OX40 agonist ivuxolimab in advanced cancers. TCRdb's table, derived via immunoSEQ multiplex PCR, lists solely in-frame clones and lacks some. Of around 84,000 clones listed, roughly 87% are singletons. Sequenced material: CD4+ or CD8+ T cells sorted from blood, taken in a trial of the OX40 agonist ivuxolimab. All receptors come from an adult with an advanced solid tumor such as melanoma, head and neck, liver or kidney cancer.

This clone was seen a handful of times. V usage is TRBV2 and J usage is TRBJ1-1; D gene ambiguous. This CDR3 is 13 amino acids long. The V gene's germline CDR1 is SNHLY and CDR2 FYNNEI. V dropped 10 bases and J dropped 1 base, with 13 bases sitting between them. The CDR3 loop is CATTRERNTEAFF. CDR3 DNA: TGTGCCACCACCCGGGAAAGGAACACTGAAGCTTTCTTT.

The V and J genes are TRBV5-1 and TRBJ1-4; D may be TRBD1 (6 bases). Per the germline V gene, CDR1 is SGHRS and CDR2 is YFSETQ. This CDR3 region has 15 residues. V lost 3 bases and J 5 bases, leaving 14 bases between the germline ends. This CDR3 is CASSSAGTRNEKLFF. The CDR3 bases are TGCGCCAGCAGCTCCGCCGGGACAAGGAATGAAAAACTGTTTTTT.

This sequence joins TRBV7-9 and TRBJ2-2; possibly TRBD1 or TRBD2 for D (5 bases each). Trimming took 4 bases from V and 2 from J, leaving 17 bases between them. The CDR3 extends over 17 amino acids. The germline V gene has CDR1 SEHNR and CDR2 FQNEAQ (reference sequence). The CDR3 is CASSSGPGQTNTGELFF. For the CDR3, the DNA is TGTGCCAGCAGCTCAGGACCGGGGCAGACAAACACCGGGGAGCTGTTTTTT.

The table lists this clone with a count of one. This chain connects TRBV15 to TRBJ1-5, with a tentative D call TRBD1 (5 bases). This CDR3 spans 13 amino acids. The germline CDR1 and CDR2 sequences are LNHNV and YYDKDF (reference sequence). The V end lost 1 base, the J end lost 12 bases, and 13 bases lay between the germline ends. The CDR3 nucleotides read TGTGCCACCAGCAGAGCCCAGGGACGTAACCAGCATTTT. Translation: CATSRAQGRNQHF.

V and J are TRBV30 and TRBJ1-5; tentatively, D is TRBD1 (5 bases). V was shortened by 1 base and J by 6 bases, with 16 bases between the two germline ends. Germline V gene sequence: CDR1 GTSNPN, CDR2 SVGIG (reference sequence). The CDR3 length is 15 residues. The CDR3 here is CAWSATRGGSQPQHF. Here the CDR3 DNA reads TGTGCCTGGAGTGCCACGAGGGGCGGGAGTCAGCCCCAGCATTTT.

The chain couples TRBV15 to TRBJ2-7; D not certain. This CDR3 region has 15 residues. Trimming left V 0 bases short and J 2 bases short, with 11 bases between. Germline-derived CDR1 and CDR2 are LNHNV and YYDKDF (reference sequence). This chain's CDR3 is CATSREKGLTYEQYF. The CDR3 region has the DNA TGTGCCACCAGCAGAGAAAAGGGATTAACCTACGAGCAGTACTTC.

V gene TRBV5-1 combines with J gene TRBJ2-3, with 7 bases identical to TRBD2. The CDR3 has 13 residues. V lost 5 bases to trimming and J lost 4 bases; unmatched junction nucleotides: 4. Germline V gene sequence: CDR1 SGHRS, CDR2 YFSETQ. The CDR3 region is CASSGGGADTQYF. Written as DNA, the CDR3 is TGCGCCAGCAGTGGGGGAGGGGCAGATACGCAGTATTTT.

V and J are TRBV5-1 and TRBJ2-7; D not certain. In germline, CDR1 is SGHRS, CDR2 YFSETQ. Trimming took off 1 base at V and 4 bases at J, with 9 bases between the two ends. This CDR3 spans 13 amino acids. CDR3 region: CASSLTDIYEQYF. In nucleotides, the CDR3 is TGCGCCAGCAGCTTGACCGACATTTACGAGCAGTACTTC.

V and J are TRBV6-5 and TRBJ2-1; D gene uncertain. V gave up 0 bases and J gave up 10 bases, with 13 bases separating them. CDR1 and CDR2 from the germline V gene are MNHEY and SVGAGI. This CDR3 contains 14 residues. The DNA of the CDR3 is TGTGCCAGCAGTTACTCGAGCCCGGTCGAGGAGCAGTTCTTC. Protein sequence: CASSYSSPVEEQFF.

This chain joins TRBV10-3 and TRBJ1-2; D may be TRBD1 (6 bases). The CDR3 sequence is 15 residues long. The V and J ends lost 6 bases and 0 bases respectively, with 14 bases between them. CDR1 and CDR2 from the germline V gene are ENHRY and SYGVKD. CDR3 protein: CAISANGQSNYGYTF. The CDR3 DNA reads as TGTGCCATCAGCGCCAATGGACAGTCTAACTATGGCTACACCTTC.

The V gene is TRBV7-8, the J gene TRBJ1-1; D ambiguous. Trimming removed 3 bases from V and 3 bases from J, with 8 bases in between. The CDR3 sequence is 13 residues long. Per the germline V gene, CDR1 is SGHVS and CDR2 is FQNEAQ. The CDR3 nucleotides are TGTGCCAGCAGCTTCGTGGACTACACTGAAGCTTTCTTT. Protein product: CASSFVDYTEAFF.

On this clone: Other nucleotide sequences from this sample produce the same CDR3. The rearrangement links TRBV2 to TRBJ1-2, with a weak D call TRBD1 (6 bases). Trimming stripped 6 bases from V and 3 bases from J, with 11 bases between. Germline V gene data show CDR1 as SNHLY and CDR2 as FYNNEI. The CDR3 is made up of 13 amino acids. The CDR3 sequence is CASSSGEHYGYTF. The CDR3 DNA sequence: TGTGCCAGCAGCTCAGGGGAACACTATGGCTACACCTTC.

The CDR3: CASTGTEREYF. The CDR3 DNA reads as TGTGCCAGCACCGGGACAGAGAGAGAGTACTTC. The rearrangement joins TRBV6-5 to TRBJ2-7; 7 nucleotides agree with TRBD1. Germline V gene data show CDR1 as MNHEY and CDR2 as SVGAGI. This CDR3 comprises 11 residues. Unmatched junction bases numbered 8, after V lost 7 bases and J lost 11 bases.

The J gene is TRBJ2-1, the V gene TRBV9; 7 bases line up with TRBD1. Germline CDR1 reads SGDLS; CDR2 reads YYNGEE. The V gene end was trimmed by 3 bases and the J gene end by 2 bases; junction bases not matched to a gene: 5. This CDR3 spans 15 amino acids. This CDR3 is CASSAPGTAYNEQFF. The CDR3 nucleotides are TGTGCCAGCAGCGCCCCCGGGACAGCCTACAATGAGCAGTTCTTC.

This rearrangement joins TRBV27 to TRBJ2-2; 7 nucleotides agree with TRBD2. CDR3 length: 16 residues. CDR1 is MNHEY, CDR2 SMNVEV, per germline (reference sequence). Trimming at V came to 6 bases and at J to 7 bases, leaving 14 bases not matched to a gene. The CDR3: CASRLGGVVRNGELFF. CDR3 in DNA: TGTGCCAGCAGGCTGGGAGGGGTGGTTAGGAACGGGGAGCTGTTTTTT.

This rearrangement joins TRBV18 to TRBJ2-3, with no clear D. The CDR3 sequence is 14 residues long. V lost 3 bases and J 3 bases, leaving 10 bases between the germline ends. Germline values: CDR1 KGHSH, CDR2 LQKENI. The CDR3 is CASSPPGGTDTQYF. The CDR3, as DNA: TGTGCCAGCTCACCCCCAGGTGGGACAGATACGCAGTATTTT.

This sequence joins TRBV6-6 and TRBJ1-4, with TRBD1 as a possible D gene (6 bases). Trimming pared 0 bases from V and 8 bases from J, leaving 16 bases between. Germline V gene lookup returns CDR1 MNHNY and CDR2 SVGAGI (reference sequence). The CDR3 consists of 16 residues. The CDR3 region has the DNA TGTGCCAGCAGTTACTCCACAGGGAGAGGGGCAGAAAAACTGTTTTTT. This gives the protein CASSYSTGRGAEKLFF.

The rearrangement uses TRBV9 and TRBJ2-2; TRBD1 might be the D (5 bases). CDR1 is SGDLS, CDR2 YYNGEE, per germline. The CDR3 loop spans 15 amino acids. V shed 3 bases and J shed 6 bases, with 15 bases lying between them. The CDR3 DNA reads TGTGCCAGCAGCGGGGGCAGGTTACCCCCCGGGGAGCTGTTTTTT. This translates into CASSGGRLPPGELFF.

In this sample, this clone turned up once. The chain recombines TRBV5-6 with TRBJ1-6; 7 nucleotides match TRBD1. The CDR3 covers 17 residues. CDR1 and CDR2 from the germline V gene are SGHDT and YYEEEE. Trimming at V came to 3 bases and at J to 2 bases, leaving 8 bases not matched to a gene. In nucleotides, the CDR3 is TGTGCCAGCAGCTCTGCGACAGGGAGGACCTATAATTCACCCCTCCACTTT. Residues: CASSSATGRTYNSPLHF.

CDR3 region: CASTHWGGRVQETQYF. The CDR3 DNA reads TGTGCCAGCACCCATTGGGGGGGCCGAGTCCAAGAGACCCAGTACTTC. V gene TRBV5-8 combines with J gene TRBJ2-5, with D possibly being TRBD2 (7 bases). In germline, CDR1 is SGHTS, CDR2 YDEGEE. Deletions cut 6 bases from V and 1 base from J, with 19 bases between. This CDR3 spans 16 amino acids.

The chain links TRBV27 to TRBJ2-3; D may match TRBD1 or TRBD2 (6 bases each). Germline V gene lookup returns CDR1 MNHEY and CDR2 SMNVEV (reference sequence). With 6 bases removed from V and 10 bases from J, the gap between germline ends came to 14 bases. The CDR3 sequence is 12 residues long. The CDR3 DNA reads TGTGCCAGCAGGTCCTTGGGGGGCCCGCAGTATTTT. It codes for CASRSLGGPQYF.

This chain joins TRBV27 and TRBJ2-7, with TRBD2 matching over 8 bases. V shed 2 bases, J shed 2 bases, and the junction held 5 bases outside the gene matches. This CDR3 region has 15 residues. Germline V gene lookup returns CDR1 MNHEY and CDR2 SMNVEV (reference sequence). CDR3: CASSLQRGSTYEQYF. The CDR3 nucleotides read TGTGCCAGCAGTTTACAGCGGGGGTCGACCTACGAGCAGTACTTC.

The CDR3 region has the DNA TGTGCCAGCAGTGCCCAGACAGGGAGCACAGATACGCAGTATTTT. Its protein is CASSAQTGSTDTQYF. The V call is TRBV25-1, the J call TRBJ2-3, with 7 bases fitting TRBD1. Per the germline V gene, CDR1 is MGHDK and CDR2 is SYGVNS. V shed 4 bases, J shed 0 bases, and the junction held 4 bases outside the gene matches. This CDR3 has 15 amino acids. The whole variable domain, filled in from reference TRBV25-1 and TRBJ2-3, reads EADIYQTPRYLVIGTGKKITLECSQTMGHDKMYWYQQDPGMELHLIHYSYGVNSTEKGDLSSESTVSRIRTEHFPLTLESARPSHTSQYLCASSAQTGSTDTQYFGPGTRLTVL.

The rearrangement uses TRBV19 and TRBJ1-2; no clear D. The CDR3 sequence is 12 residues long. Trimming took off 7 bases at V and 6 bases at J, with 12 bases between the two ends. Germline CDR1 LNHDA, CDR2 SQIVND (reference sequence). CDR3 protein: CASTQSRHGYTF. CDR3 sequence (DNA): TGTGCCAGTACCCAGTCCAGGCATGGCTACACCTTC.